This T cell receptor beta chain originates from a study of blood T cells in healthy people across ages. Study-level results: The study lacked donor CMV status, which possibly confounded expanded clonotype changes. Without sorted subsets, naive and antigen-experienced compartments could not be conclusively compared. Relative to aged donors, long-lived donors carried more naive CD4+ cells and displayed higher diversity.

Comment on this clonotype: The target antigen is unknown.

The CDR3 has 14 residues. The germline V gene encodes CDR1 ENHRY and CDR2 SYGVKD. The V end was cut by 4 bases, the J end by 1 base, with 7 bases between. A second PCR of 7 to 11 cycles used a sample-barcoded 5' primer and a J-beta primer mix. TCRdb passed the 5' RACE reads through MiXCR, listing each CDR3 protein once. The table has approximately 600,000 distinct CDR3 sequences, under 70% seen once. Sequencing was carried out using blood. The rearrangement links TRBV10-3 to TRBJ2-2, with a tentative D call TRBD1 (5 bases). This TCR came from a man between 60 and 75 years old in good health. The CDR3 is CAISGQRNTGELFF. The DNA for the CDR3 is TGTGCCATCAGTGGACAGAGGAACACCGGGGAGCTGTTTTTT.